The 11 T cell receptor beta chains reported below all come from one sample, sequenced in a study of cytomegalovirus exposure and HLA in healthy donors. The study ran its PCR with 60 Vbeta and 13 Jbeta primers. TCRdb keeps only in-frame clones here, not all; method: immunoSEQ multiplex PCR. Among 70,000 to 95,000 clones listed, around 82% were seen once. The sample consisted of PBMCs. These receptors were obtained from a male donor in good health and CMV-seronegative.

This chain links TRBV6-5 with TRBJ2-7; perhaps TRBD2 as D (6 bases). V lost 7 bases and J 5 bases, leaving 18 bases between the germline ends. The CDR3 has 14 amino acids. Germline V CDR1 and CDR2: MNHEY, SVGAGI. CDR3 coding DNA: TGTGCCAGCACCCACCATTCTGCGGGGAACGAGCAGTACTTC. This sequence encodes CASTHHSAGNEQYF.

CDR3 sequence (DNA): TGTGCCAGCAGAGGCCCGGCTGGAGTAAATGAGCAGTTCTTC. Protein product: CASRGPAGVNEQFF. The J gene is TRBJ2-1, the V gene TRBV6-5, with D hard to call. V was shortened by 6 bases and J by 7 bases, with 16 bases between the two germline ends. The V gene's germline CDR1 is MNHEY and CDR2 SVGAGI. CDR3 length equals 14 residues.

This chain uses TRBV9 with TRBJ1-4; 8 nucleotides align to TRBD1. CDR3 length: 15 residues. CDR1 and CDR2 (germline): SGDLS, YYNGEE. V trimming: 4 bases; J trimming: 10 bases; junction bases outside the gene matches: 12. CDR3 nucleotides: TGTGCCAGCAGCCCGCCCGGGACAGGTGCAGTAAAACTGTTTTTT. It yields the protein CASSPPGTGAVKLFF.

This clone was observed a few times. The CDR3 DNA reads TGTGCCAGCAGCCTTTCAGGACACACAGATACGCAGTATTTT. Translating gives CASSLSGHTDTQYF. This sequence joins TRBV13 and TRBJ2-3, with D tentatively TRBD1 (5 bases). Germline V gives CDR1 PRHDT, CDR2 FYEKMQ (reference sequence). The CDR3 runs 14 residues. V dropped 5 bases and J dropped 2 bases, with 11 bases sitting between them.

The rearrangement links TRBV7-9 to TRBJ1-2; no clear D. There are 11 residues in the CDR3. Trimming removed 0 bases at V and 7 bases at J, with 3 bases between. Germline V CDR1 and CDR2: SEHNR, FQNEAQ (reference sequence). CDR3 sequence reads: CASSLAGGYTF. In DNA, the CDR3 is TGTGCCAGCAGCTTAGCCGGTGGCTACACCTTC.

The V call is TRBV10-3, the J call TRBJ2-5; 8 bases are a match to TRBD2. With 2 bases clipped from V and 2 bases from J, the junction kept 10 bases outside the gene matches. Germline V CDR1 and CDR2: ENHRY, SYGVKD. The CDR3 is 17 amino acids. CDR3 bases: TGTGCCATCAGTGAGACTCCAGCGGGAGAGGCTCAAGAGACCCAGTACTTC. It specifies CAISETPAGEAQETQYF.

Comment on this clone: The germline gene is not matched at one end of the junction; a read error may be the cause. V gene TRBV7-9 combines with J gene TRBJ2-1; D gene uncertain. Germline V gene lookup returns CDR1 SEHNR and CDR2 FQNEAQ (reference sequence). This CDR3 contains 16 residues. The CDR3 reads CSSSPPGSSSYNEQFF. The CDR3 nucleotides are TGTTCCAGCAGCCCTCCCGGGTCTAGCTCCTACAATGAGCAGTTCTTC.

The chain carries TRBV15 and TRBJ2-6; possibly TRBD1 for D (5 bases). The germline V gene encodes CDR1 LNHNV and CDR2 YYDKDF (reference sequence). This CDR3 has 15 residues. V lost 6 bases to trimming and J lost 0 bases, with 9 bases between them. As DNA, the CDR3 is TGTGCCACCAGGATGACAGCCTCTGGGGCCAACGTCCTGACTTTC. Its protein product is CATRMTASGANVLTF.

On this clone itself: The junction and the germline gene differ at one end; a read error may be behind it. This chain links TRBV6-1 with TRBJ1-2; 10 bases are a match to TRBD1. The germline gives CDR1 MNHNS, CDR2 SASEGT. The CDR3 sequence is 17 residues long. In DNA form, the CDR3 reads TGTGCCAGCAGTGAAGCCCCAGGACAGGGGGTCTACTATGGCTACCCCTTC. Translation: CASSEAPGQGVYYGYPF.

The gene calls are TRBV7-6 and TRBJ1-5; D may be TRBD1 (5 bases). Trimming left V 1 base short and J 6 bases short, with 13 bases between. Looked up from germline, CDR1 is SGHVS and CDR2 is FNYEAQ. The CDR3 loop spans 15 amino acids. The CDR3 is CASSLGAGRTQPQHF. The CDR3 region has the DNA TGTGCCAGCAGCTTAGGGGCAGGGAGGACTCAGCCCCAGCATTTT.

Only a few counts were recorded for this clone. The chain combines TRBV2 with TRBJ1-6; TRBD1 is a possible D gene (6 bases). Trimming took off 4 bases at V and 13 bases at J, with 17 bases between the two ends. The CDR3 runs to 14 residues. The V gene's germline CDR1 is SNHLY and CDR2 FYNNEI. The CDR3 loop is CASSGQAQVSPLHF. The CDR3 DNA reads TGTGCCAGCAGTGGACAGGCCCAGGTATCGCCCCTCCACTTT.